This is a list of T cell receptor beta chains from one sample in a study of naive CD8 T cells in extremely preterm neonates. Sequencing used immunoSEQ multiplex PCR; TCRdb keeps in-frame clones, though not all of them. This table holds around 23,000 clones, about nine tenths found once. Source material: naive CD8+ T cells from cord blood. The receptors stem from a boy who was born preterm. The CDR3 runs from the conserved cysteine through the conserved F or W.

v_call cdr3_aa
TRBV7-2 CASSLWDRGHEQYF
TRBV27 CASSFTNTGELFF
TRBV5-1 CASSYQSTGDGYTF
TRBV9 CASSVLTDTDTQYF
TRBV15 CATSRGTTNEKLFF
TRBV25-1 CASSGLSYEQYF
TRBV6-5 CASSYRNSPLHF
TRBV5-1 CASSLAGYSYEQYF
TRBV6-5 CASSYVTDGTGELFF
TRBV4-1 CASSQGGGINQPQHF
TRBV18 CASSPRTSGGATDTQYF
TRBV5-6 CASSFSNNNEQFF
TRBV13 CASSSSDGTQETQYF
TRBV7-6 CASSLDTDTQYF
TRBV5-1 CASSLAGGTDTQYF
TRBV9 CASSAFATNEKLFF
TRBV4-1 CASSQEGRAMNTEAFF
TRBV9 CASSVEGTYEQYF
TRBV20-1 CSARDNNEQFF
TRBV10-3 CAISGTGGHTEAFF
TRBV29-1 CSVGGTGLNYEQYF
TRBV10-2 CASSEGTEAFF
TRBV5-6 CASSYSYEQYF
TRBV9 CASSPGQGTQPQHF
TRBV2 CASSEGAISYNEQFF
TRBV4-3 CASSQVFGLAGETQYF
TRBV4-3 CASSQDSYEQYF